This T cell receptor (beta chain) comes out of a study of shared clonotypes between healthy human individuals. Study-wide points: Genetic and exposure-history diversity was limited by the few donors. Clonotypes shared by all four donors outscored non-shared clonotypes in generation probability.

The CDR3 extends over 14 amino acids. Germline CDR1 and CDR2: MNHEY and SVGAGI. With 6 bases removed from V and 4 bases from J, the gap between germline ends came to 14 bases. Clones were sequenced by immunoSEQ multiplex PCR, and TCRdb holds only the in-frame ones, with some missing. In the table there are over 950,000 clones, 60% to 85% of which are singletons. As regards this clone: The antigen is unknown.

This TCR was recovered from a man younger than 30 in good health. Some clones in this sample may be carry-over from other donors' samples. The rearrangement links TRBV6-5 to TRBJ2-3; D is perhaps TRBD1 or TRBD2 (6 bases each). Sequenced material: memory CD4+ T cells from PBMCs. Indicated subset: CD45RA-negative fraction. The DNA of the CDR3 is TGTGCCAGCAGAAACACAGGGAGGTCAGATACGCAGTATTTT. Its translation is CASRNTGRSDTQYF.